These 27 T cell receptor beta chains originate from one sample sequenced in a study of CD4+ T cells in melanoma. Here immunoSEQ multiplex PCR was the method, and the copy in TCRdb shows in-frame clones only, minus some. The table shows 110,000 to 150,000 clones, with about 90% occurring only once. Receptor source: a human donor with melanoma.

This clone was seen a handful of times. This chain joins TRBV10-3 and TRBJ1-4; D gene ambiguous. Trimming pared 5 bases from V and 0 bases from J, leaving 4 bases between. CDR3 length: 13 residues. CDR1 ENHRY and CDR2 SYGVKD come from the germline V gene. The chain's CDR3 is CAISPATNEKLFF. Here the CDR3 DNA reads TGTGCCATCAGTCCGGCAACTAATGAAAAACTGTTTTTT.

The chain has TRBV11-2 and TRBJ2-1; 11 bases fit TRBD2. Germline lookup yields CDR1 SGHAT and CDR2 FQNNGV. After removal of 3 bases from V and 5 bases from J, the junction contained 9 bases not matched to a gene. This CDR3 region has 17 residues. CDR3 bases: TGTGCCAGCAGCTTGTATATCGGGACTAGCGGCAACAATGAGCAGTTCTTC. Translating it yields CASSLYIGTSGNNEQFF. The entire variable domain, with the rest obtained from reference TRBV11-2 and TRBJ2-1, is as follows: EAGVAQSPRYKIIEKRQSVAFWCNPISGHATLYWYQQILGQGPKLLIQFQNNGVVDDSQLPKDRFSAERLKGVDSTLKIQPAKLEDSAVYLCASSLYIGTSGNNEQFFGPGTRLTVL.

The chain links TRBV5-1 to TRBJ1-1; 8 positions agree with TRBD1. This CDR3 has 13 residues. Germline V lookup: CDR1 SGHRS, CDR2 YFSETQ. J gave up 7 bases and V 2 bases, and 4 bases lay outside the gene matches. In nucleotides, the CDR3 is TGCGCCAGCAGCTTCGCAGGGGGCGATGAAGCTTTCTTT. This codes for CASSFAGGDEAFF.

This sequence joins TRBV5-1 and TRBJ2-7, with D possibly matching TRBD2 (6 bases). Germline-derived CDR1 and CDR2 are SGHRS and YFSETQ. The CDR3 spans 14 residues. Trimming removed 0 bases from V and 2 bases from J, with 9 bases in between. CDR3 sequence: CASSLVAAAYEQYF. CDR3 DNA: TGCGCCAGCAGCTTGGTAGCGGCAGCCTACGAGCAGTACTTC.

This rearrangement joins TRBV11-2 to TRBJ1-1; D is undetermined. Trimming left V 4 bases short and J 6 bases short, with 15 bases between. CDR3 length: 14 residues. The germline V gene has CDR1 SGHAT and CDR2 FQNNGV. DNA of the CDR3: TGTGCCAGCAGCTCGGCGAGGGCTACCGCTGAAGCTTTCTTT. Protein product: CASSSARATAEAFF.

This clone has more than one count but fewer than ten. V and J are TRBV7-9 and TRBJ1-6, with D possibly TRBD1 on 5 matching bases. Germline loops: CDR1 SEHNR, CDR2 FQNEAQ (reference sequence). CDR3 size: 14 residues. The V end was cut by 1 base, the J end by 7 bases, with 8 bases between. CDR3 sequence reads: CASSLVQGNSPLHF. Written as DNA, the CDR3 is TGTGCCAGCAGCTTAGTCCAGGGCAATTCACCCCTCCACTTT.

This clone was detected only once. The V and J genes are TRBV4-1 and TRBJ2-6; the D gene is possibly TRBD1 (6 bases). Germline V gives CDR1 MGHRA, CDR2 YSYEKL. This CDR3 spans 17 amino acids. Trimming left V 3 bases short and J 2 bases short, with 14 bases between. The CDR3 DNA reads TGCGCCAGCAGCCAGGAAACAGGGAAGGCTGGGGCCAACGTCCTGACTTTC. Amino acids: CASSQETGKAGANVLTF.

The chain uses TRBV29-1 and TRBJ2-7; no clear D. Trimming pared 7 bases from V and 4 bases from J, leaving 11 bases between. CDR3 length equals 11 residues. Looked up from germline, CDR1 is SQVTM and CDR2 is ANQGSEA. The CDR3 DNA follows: TGCAGCGGAAGAACAGAGTACGAGCAGTACTTC. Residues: CSGRTEYEQYF.

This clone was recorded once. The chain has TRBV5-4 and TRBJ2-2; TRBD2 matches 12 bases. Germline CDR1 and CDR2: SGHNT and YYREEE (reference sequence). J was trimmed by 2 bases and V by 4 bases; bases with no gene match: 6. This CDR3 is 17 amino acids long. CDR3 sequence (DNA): TGTGCCAGCAGCGTAGGACTAGCGGGGATAAACACCGGGGAGCTGTTTTTT. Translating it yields CASSVGLAGINTGELFF.

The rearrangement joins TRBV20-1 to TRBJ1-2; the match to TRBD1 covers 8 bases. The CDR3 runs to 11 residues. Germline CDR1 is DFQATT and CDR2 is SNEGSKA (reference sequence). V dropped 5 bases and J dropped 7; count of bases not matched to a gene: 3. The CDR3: CSAPGGGGYTF. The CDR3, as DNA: TGCAGTGCTCCAGGGGGCGGTGGCTACACCTTC.

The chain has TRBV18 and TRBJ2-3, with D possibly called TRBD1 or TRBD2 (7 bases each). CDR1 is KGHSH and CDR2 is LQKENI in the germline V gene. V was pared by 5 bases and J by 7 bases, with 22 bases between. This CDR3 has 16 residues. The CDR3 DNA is TGTGCCAGCTCATCGACGAGACAGGGAGGGGGCAATACGCAGTATTTT. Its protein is CASSSTRQGGGNTQYF. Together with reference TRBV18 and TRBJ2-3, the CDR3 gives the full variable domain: NAGVMQNPRHLVRRRGQEARLRCSPMKGHSHVYWYRQLPEEGLKFMVYLQKENIIDESGMPKERFSAEFPKEGPSILRIQQVVRGDSAAYFCASSSTRQGGGNTQYFGPGTRLTVL.

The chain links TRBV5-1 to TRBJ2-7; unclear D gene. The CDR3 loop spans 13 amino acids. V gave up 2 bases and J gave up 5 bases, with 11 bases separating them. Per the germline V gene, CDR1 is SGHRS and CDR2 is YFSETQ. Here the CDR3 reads CASSLIDPHEQYF. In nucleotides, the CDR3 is TGCGCCAGCAGCTTAATAGACCCCCACGAGCAGTACTTC.

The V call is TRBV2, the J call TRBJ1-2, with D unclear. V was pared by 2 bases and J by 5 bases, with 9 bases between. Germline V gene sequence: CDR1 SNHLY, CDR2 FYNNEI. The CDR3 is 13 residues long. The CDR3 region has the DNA TGTGCCAGCAGTGAAAAGGGTTCATATGGCTACACCTTC. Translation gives CASSEKGSYGYTF.

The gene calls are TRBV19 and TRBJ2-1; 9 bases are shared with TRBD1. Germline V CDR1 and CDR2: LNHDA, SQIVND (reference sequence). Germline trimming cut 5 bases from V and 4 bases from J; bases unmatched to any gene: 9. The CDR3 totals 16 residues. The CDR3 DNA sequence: TGTGCCAGTAGTGCTGGGACAGGGCGGGAGTACAATGAGCAGTTCTTC. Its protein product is CASSAGTGREYNEQFF.

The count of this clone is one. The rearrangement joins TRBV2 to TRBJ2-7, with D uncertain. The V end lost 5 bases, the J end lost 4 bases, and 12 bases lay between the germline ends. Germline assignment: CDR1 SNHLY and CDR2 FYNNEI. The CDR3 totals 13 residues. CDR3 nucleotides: TGTGCCAGCAGTTCAAGTATTGAATACGAGCAGTACTTC. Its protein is CASSSSIEYEQYF.

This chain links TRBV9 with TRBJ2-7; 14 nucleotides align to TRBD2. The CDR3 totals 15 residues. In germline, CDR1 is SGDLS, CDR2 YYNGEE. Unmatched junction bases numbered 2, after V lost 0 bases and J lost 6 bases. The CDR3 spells CASSVGLAGGREQYF. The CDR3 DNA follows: TGTGCCAGCAGCGTAGGACTAGCGGGGGGGCGCGAGCAGTACTTC. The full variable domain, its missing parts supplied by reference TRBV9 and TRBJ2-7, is DSGVTQTPKHLITATGQRVTLRCSPRSGDLSVYWYQQSLDQGLQFLIQYYNGEERAKGNILERFSAQQFPDLHSELNLSSLELGDSALYFCASSVGLAGGREQYFGPGTRLTVT.

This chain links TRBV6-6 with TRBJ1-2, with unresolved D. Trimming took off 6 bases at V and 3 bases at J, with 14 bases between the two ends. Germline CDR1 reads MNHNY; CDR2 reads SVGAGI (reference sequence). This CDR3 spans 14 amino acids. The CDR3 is CASRTSTPYYGYTF. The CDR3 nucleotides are TGTGCCAGCAGGACCTCAACACCCTACTATGGCTACACCTTC.

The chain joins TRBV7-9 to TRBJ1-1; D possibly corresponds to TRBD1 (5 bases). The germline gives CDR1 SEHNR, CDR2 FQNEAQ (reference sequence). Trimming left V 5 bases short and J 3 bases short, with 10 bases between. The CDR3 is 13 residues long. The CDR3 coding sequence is TGTGCCAGCAGCCAAAGGGGTGACACTGAAGCTTTCTTT. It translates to CASSQRGDTEAFF.

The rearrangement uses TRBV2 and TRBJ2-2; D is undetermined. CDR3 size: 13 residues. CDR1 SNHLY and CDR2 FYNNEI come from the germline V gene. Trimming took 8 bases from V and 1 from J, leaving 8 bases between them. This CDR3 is CASQSENTGELFF. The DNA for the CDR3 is TGTGCCAGCCAGTCGGAGAACACCGGGGAGCTGTTTTTT.

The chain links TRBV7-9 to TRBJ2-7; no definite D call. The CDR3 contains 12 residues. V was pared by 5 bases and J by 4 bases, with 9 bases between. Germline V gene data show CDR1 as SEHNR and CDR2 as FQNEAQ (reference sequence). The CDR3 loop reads CASSRVGYEQYF. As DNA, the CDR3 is TGTGCCAGCAGCCGGGTGGGGTACGAGCAGTACTTC.

CDR3 residues: CASSLDRIYGYTF. The CDR3 DNA follows: TGTGCCAGCAGCTTGGACAGGATCTATGGCTACACCTTC. The chain is built from TRBV5-6 and TRBJ1-2; maybe TRBD1 (5 bases). CDR1 and CDR2 from the germline V gene are SGHDT and YYEEEE. Trimming pared 0 bases from V and 4 bases from J, leaving 7 bases between. The CDR3 extends over 13 amino acids.

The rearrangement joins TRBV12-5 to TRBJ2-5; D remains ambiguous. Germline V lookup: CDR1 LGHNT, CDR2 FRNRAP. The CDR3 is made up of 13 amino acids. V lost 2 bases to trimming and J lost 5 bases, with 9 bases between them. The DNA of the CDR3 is TGTGCTAGTGGTTTGAGGCCCTCCGAGACCCAGTACTTC. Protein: CASGLRPSETQYF. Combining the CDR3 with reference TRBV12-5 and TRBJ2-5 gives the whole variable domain DARVTQTPRHKVTEMGQEVTMRCQPILGHNTVFWYRQTMMQGLELLAYFRNRAPLDDSGMPKDRFSAEMPDATLATLKIQPSEPRDSAVYFCASGLRPSETQYFGPGTRLLVL.

The DNA for the CDR3 is TGTGCCAGTTCCACGGACCGAGGAGCCTACGAGCAGTACTTC. Translation gives CASSTDRGAYEQYF. This sequence joins TRBV19 and TRBJ2-7, with D hard to call. V lost 8 bases, J lost 2 bases, and 16 bases lay in between. CDR3 size: 14 residues. Per the germline V gene, CDR1 is LNHDA and CDR2 is SQIVND (reference sequence).

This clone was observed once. This chain's CDR3 is CASSFRRAPQDSPLHF. The CDR3 DNA is TGTGCCAGCAGCTTCCGCCGGGCCCCTCAGGATTCACCCCTCCACTTT. This chain joins TRBV5-4 and TRBJ1-6, with no clear D. CDR1 SGHNT and CDR2 YYREEE come from the germline V gene (reference sequence). The CDR3 consists of 16 residues. V was pared by 2 bases and J by 8 bases, with 17 bases between. The entire variable domain, with the rest obtained from reference TRBV5-4 and TRBJ1-6, is as follows: ETGVTQSPTHLIKTRGQQVTLRCSSQSGHNTVSWYQQALGQGPQFIFQYYREEENGRGNFPPRFSGLQFPNYSSELNVNALELDDSALYLCASSFRRAPQDSPLHFGNGTRLTVT.

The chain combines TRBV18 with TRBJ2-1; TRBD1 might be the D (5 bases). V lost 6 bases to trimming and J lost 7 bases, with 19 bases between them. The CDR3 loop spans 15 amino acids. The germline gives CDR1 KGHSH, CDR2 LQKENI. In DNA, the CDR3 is TGTGCCAGCTCGCCTAAACCAGGGTGGGGAAATGAGCAGTTCTTC. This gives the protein CASSPKPGWGNEQFF. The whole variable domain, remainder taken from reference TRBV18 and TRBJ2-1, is NAGVMQNPRHLVRRRGQEARLRCSPMKGHSHVYWYRQLPEEGLKFMVYLQKENIIDESGMPKERFSAEFPKEGPSILRIQQVVRGDSAAYFCASSPKPGWGNEQFFGPGTRLTVL.

For the CDR3, the DNA is TGTGCCAGCAGCTTATATTTTGGGGCTGGCTACACCTTC. It codes for CASSLYFGAGYTF. This sequence joins TRBV7-9 and TRBJ1-2; a possible D gene is TRBD1 (5 bases). Between the trimmed V and J ends, which lost 2 bases and 7 bases, there was a span of 11 bases. The CDR3 contains 13 residues. Germline V gene lookup returns CDR1 SEHNR and CDR2 FQNEAQ (reference sequence).

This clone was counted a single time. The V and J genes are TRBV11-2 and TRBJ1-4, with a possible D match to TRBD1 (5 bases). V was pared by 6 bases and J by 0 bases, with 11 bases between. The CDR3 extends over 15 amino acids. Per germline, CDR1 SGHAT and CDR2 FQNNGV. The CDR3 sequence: CASRAGHSTNEKLFF. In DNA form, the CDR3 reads TGTGCCAGCAGAGCCGGACACTCAACTAATGAAAAACTGTTTTTT.